This T cell receptor (beta chain) was retrieved from a study of OX40 agonist ivuxolimab in advanced cancers. Exclusion applied to patients with autoimmune disease history or systemic immunosuppression. Baseline was the first blood sampling point, followed by cycle 4 day 1 and cycle 7 day 1. About this clone: The antigen is undetermined.

Overall study results and limits: Clones of CD4+ and CD8+ blood T cells grew by week 6 at doses of 0.1 to 3.0 mg/kg. Among the lowest peripheral clonal expansion occurred in 0.1-3.0 mg/kg partial responders.

This table comes from immunoSEQ multiplex PCR, and its TCRdb copy is limited to in-frame clones, with some not included. The sample shows around 69,000 clones, 70% to 90% of them seen only once. The CDR3 contains 15 residues. Germline V CDR1 and CDR2: MGHDK, SYGVNS. Trimming left V 3 bases short and J 2 bases short, with 11 bases between. The chain joins TRBV25-1 to TRBJ1-3; D might be TRBD1 (5 bases). This receptor was identified in an adult with an advanced solid tumor such as melanoma, head and neck, liver or kidney cancer. Material: CD4+ or CD8+ T cells sorted from blood, obtained in a trial of the OX40 agonist ivuxolimab. The CDR3 region is CASSDPGVTGNTIYF. Here the CDR3 DNA reads TGTGCCAGCAGTGACCCGGGGGTAACTGGAAACACCATATATTTT.